This T cell receptor beta chain was observed in a study of blood T cell repertoires in COVID-19 (dated by TCRdb to about 2020). With respect to the entire study: The collaborator samples originated in the United States, Italy and Spain and spanned the acute and convalescent phases of COVID-19. The prospective study material was composed of cDNA or gDNA derived from T cells, B-cell-depleted T cells, or PBMCs. The dataset comprised deeply sampled blood TCRbeta repertoires from subjects exposed to, actively infected with, or recovered from COVID-19. The repertoires were made available in a free public database intended to serve as a resource for research on the immune response to SARS-CoV-2. The samples were drawn from two sources: the first 160 participants of the ongoing ImmuneRACE study, and 1,200 or so subjects contributed by 6 global collaborators. Sample metadata almost always included a de-identified subject ID, COVID-19 status, age in years and sex. HLA class I and class II types, where available, came from metadata supplied by the sample provider rather than from assay-based typing.

Trimming takes 6 bases off V and 9 bases off J; junction bases not matched to a gene: 14. The CDR3 goes from the cysteine to the phenylalanine over 16 residues. The kept DNA is CDR3 alone, 48 bases in frame from the first base. CDR1 and CDR2, per the germline V gene, are MDHEN and SYDVKM. TCRbeta CDR3 regions were amplified from genomic DNA using the immunoSEQ Assay, a bias-controlled multiplex PCR. As for how the authors treated the data: Nucleated cell counts per sample were estimated from amplification of reference gene primers within the assay. Sequence reads were collapsed and filtered to measure the absolute abundance of every unique TCRbeta CDR3 rearrangement. For each sample, productive Simpson clonality was calculated as the square root of Simpson's diversity index over productive rearrangements. Not all clones reach the TCRdb copy of this immuneACCESS table, which keeps in-frame sequences only. Checked studies attribute under half of the gap to unresolved V genes and leave the rest unexplained. V and J calls and clone size are those listed in that table; D and trimming were worked out from the DNA. This sample gives about 80,000 clones in total; 80% of them show up just once. In total, the top ten clones hold more than 10% of the sample.

Study-level results and caveats: How much clinical and demographic metadata was included differed by source and by participant, and the metadata was provided uncurated.

Only a few counts were recorded for this clone. The antigen it binds to is not known. Base quality data are lacking; no much larger clone is found one base away. Whole blood was collected in K2EDTA tubes by collaborating institutions according to the institutions' own protocols. Collaborator samples were shipped for TCRbeta analysis as frozen whole blood, isolated PBMCs, or DNA extracted from either sample type. The V gene is TRBV28 and the J gene is TRBJ1-6, with 7 central nucleotides matching TRBD1. What was sequenced was peripheral blood. This receptor was obtained from a woman aged 40 to 50 with active or convalescent COVID-19. The CDR3 reads CASSLTGHRLSSPLHF. The DNA is TGTGCCAGCAGCCTGACAGGGCATCGCCTTAGTTCACCCCTCCACTTT.